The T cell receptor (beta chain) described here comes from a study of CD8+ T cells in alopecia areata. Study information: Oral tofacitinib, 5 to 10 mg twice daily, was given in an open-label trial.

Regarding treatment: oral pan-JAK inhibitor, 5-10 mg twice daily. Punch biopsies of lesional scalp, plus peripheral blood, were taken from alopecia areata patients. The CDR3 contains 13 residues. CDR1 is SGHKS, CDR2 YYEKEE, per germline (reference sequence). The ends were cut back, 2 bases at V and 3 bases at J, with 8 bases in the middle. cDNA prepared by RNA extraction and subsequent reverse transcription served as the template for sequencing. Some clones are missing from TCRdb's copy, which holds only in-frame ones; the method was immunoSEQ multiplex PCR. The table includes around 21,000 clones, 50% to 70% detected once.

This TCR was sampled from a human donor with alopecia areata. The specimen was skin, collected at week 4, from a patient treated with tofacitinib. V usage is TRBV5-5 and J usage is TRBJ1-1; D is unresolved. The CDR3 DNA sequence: TGTGCCAGCAGCTTCCTCGACTACACTGAAGCTTTCTTT. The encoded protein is CASSFLDYTEAFF.